The following is a T cell receptor (beta chain) sequence with its context. The antigen remains unidentified. Libraries were prepared by immunoSEQ multiplex PCR; TCRdb keeps only in-frame clonotypes and omits some of them. The data show 20,000 to 25,000 clones, 65% to 85% seen once. The data originate from a study of vaccination effects on CD4 cells after COVID-19. General study findings and limits: Clones that were induced by infection or by vaccine showed marked contraction late after vaccination. Sampling in the study covered few convalescent patients and included no early post-infection timepoints.

Using viral peptide pools, the ViraFEST assay grew out antigen-specific CD4+ T cells prior to sequencing. Culture lasted roughly 9 days before CD4+ T cell isolation. None of these healthy vaccinees had been infected with SARS-CoV-2 before vaccination. On days 3 and 7, fresh IL-2 medium replaced half the medium. Germline V lookup: CDR1 LGHDT, CDR2 YNNKEL (reference sequence). The CDR3 is made up of 14 amino acids. Trimming took 1 base from V and 5 from J, leaving 12 bases between them. The sequences come from CD4+ T cells from PBMCs cultured with HCoV-229E spike peptides, collected before COVID-19 vaccination. The V gene is TRBV3-1 (or the pseudogene TRBV3-2), the J gene TRBJ2-7, with D perhaps matching TRBD2 (5 bases). The TCR was taken from a human donor who received a COVID-19 vaccine. Here the CDR3 reads CASSQVYSADEQYF. The CDR3 nucleotides are TGTGCCAGCAGCCAAGTTTACTCAGCGGACGAGCAGTACTTC.